These 23 T cell receptor beta chains were sequenced from one sample in a study of blood T cell repertoires in COVID-19. Using immunoSEQ multiplex PCR, the repertoire was profiled, and TCRdb retains in-frame clones only, with some absent. The data show 190,000 or so clones, with about 86% seen just once and less than 3% held by the top ten. The material sequenced was peripheral blood. The source of these receptors is a woman aged 25 to 45 with active or convalescent COVID-19.

The V call is TRBV21-1, the J call TRBJ1-3; the tabulated D call, TRBD1, remains unverified against the DNA. TRBV21-1 is reported as a pseudogene. The CDR3 contains 15 residues. The CDR3, as DNA: TGTGCCAGCAGCCCGCAGACAGGGGCCGGAAACACCATATATTTT. It specifies CASSPQTGAGNTIYF.

The chain has TRBV7-6 and TRBJ2-7, with 8 bases matching TRBD2. The junction had 8 bases not matched to a gene; V was cut back by 5 bases and J by 5 bases. Germline V CDR1 and CDR2: SGHVS, FNYEAQ. The CDR3 loop spans 14 amino acids. CDR3 DNA: TGTGCCAGCAGCCCAGGGACTAGAACGAACGAGCAGTACTTC. Amino acids: CASSPGTRTNEQYF.

This clone was observed a handful of times. The V and J genes are TRBV30 and TRBJ1-2; D gene unclear. Germline CDR1 is GTSNPN and CDR2 is SVGIG (reference sequence). V dropped 4 bases and J dropped 8 bases, with 14 bases sitting between them. The CDR3 runs 12 residues. The CDR3 coding sequence is TGTGCCTGGACCGACTGGAGGAGGGGCTACACCTTC. Its protein is CAWTDWRRGYTF.

V is TRBV7-9 and J is TRBJ1-2; D is perhaps TRBD1 (5 bases). In germline, CDR1 is SEHNR, CDR2 FQNEAQ (reference sequence). There are 12 residues in the CDR3. The V and J ends lost 5 bases and 6 bases respectively, with 10 bases between them. CDR3 sequence (DNA): TGTGCCAGCAGCCCCACAGGTCATGGCTACACCTTC. Protein product: CASSPTGHGYTF.

This chain uses TRBV10-3 with TRBJ1-2, with D perhaps TRBD1 (5 bases). V was pared by 8 bases and J by 8 bases, with 9 bases between. Germline V lookup: CDR1 ENHRY, CDR2 SYGVKD. The CDR3 spans 10 residues. CDR3 nucleotides: TGTGCCATCCCAGGGAGGGGCTACACCTTC. This codes for CAIPGRGYTF.

The chain uses TRBV11-3 and TRBJ1-2; 8 bases match TRBD1. J gave up 4 bases and V 5 bases, and 3 bases lay outside the gene matches. There are 13 residues in the CDR3. Germline CDR1 reads SGHNT; CDR2 reads YENEEA. The CDR3 nucleotides read TGTGCCAGCAGCCCGGACAGGGCCTATGGCTACACCTTC. Its translation is CASSPDRAYGYTF.

The chain links TRBV5-1 to TRBJ2-1, with D possibly TRBD1 on 5 matching bases. Germline CDR1 and CDR2: SGHRS and YFSETQ. The V and J ends lost 1 base and 5 bases respectively, with 16 bases between them. This CDR3 contains 16 residues. The CDR3 sequence is CASSLSRGVLDNEQFF. The CDR3 DNA reads TGCGCCAGCAGCTTGAGTAGGGGCGTTTTAGACAATGAGCAGTTCTTC.

The genes are TRBV29-1 and TRBJ1-1; D is undetermined. CDR1 is SQVTM and CDR2 is ANQGSEA in the germline V gene. V shed 2 bases and J shed 0 bases, with 10 bases lying between them. The CDR3 sequence is 14 residues long. The CDR3 DNA is TGCAGCGTTGAATCGGTCGTGTTGAACACTGAAGCTTTCTTT. It is translated as CSVESVVLNTEAFF.

The rearrangement uses TRBV5-4 and TRBJ1-2; a weak D match, TRBD1 (5 bases). Germline-derived CDR1 and CDR2 are SGHNT and YYREEE (reference sequence). The CDR3 runs 13 residues. V was shortened by 0 bases and J by 7 bases, with 10 bases between the two germline ends. This chain's CDR3 is CASSLGRASGYTF. For the CDR3, the DNA is TGTGCCAGCAGCTTGGGCAGGGCCTCTGGCTACACCTTC.

The CDR3 is CASSLDGGETQYF. CDR3 in DNA: TGCGCCAGCAGCTTGGACGGGGGTGAGACCCAGTACTTC. The genes are TRBV5-1 and TRBJ2-5; D possibly corresponds to TRBD2 (6 bases). This CDR3 has 13 residues. Germline V CDR1 and CDR2: SGHRS, YFSETQ. The V and J ends lost 0 bases and 5 bases respectively, with 8 bases between them.

The genes are TRBV28 and TRBJ2-5; D is uncertain. Looked up from germline, CDR1 is MDHEN and CDR2 is SYDVKM. The CDR3 sequence is 13 residues long. V was cut by 5 bases and J by 3 bases, with 10 bases left in between. CDR3 amino acids: CASSPYPKETQYF. CDR3 bases: TGTGCCAGCAGTCCCTACCCGAAAGAGACCCAGTACTTC. Full variable domain (rest looked up from reference TRBV28 and TRBJ2-5): DVKVTQSSRYLVKRTGEKVFLECVQDMDHENMFWYRQDPGLGLRLIYFSYDVKMKEKGDIPEGYSVSREKKERFSLILESASTNQTSMYLCASSPYPKETQYFGPGTRLLVL.

The chain uses TRBV5-1 and TRBJ2-2, with TRBD2 identical over 10 bases. The CDR3 runs 18 residues. The V gene's germline CDR1 is SGHRS and CDR2 YFSETQ. The J segment lost 0 bases and the V segment lost 2 bases, leaving 7 bases of the junction unmatched. The CDR3 is CASSLSRSGGANTGELFF. The CDR3 DNA follows: TGCGCCAGCAGCTTAAGTCGGAGCGGGGGGGCGAACACCGGGGAGCTGTTTTTT.

Here the CDR3 reads CATSTRTGEAGELFF. In DNA, the CDR3 is TGTGCCACCAGCACCAGAACAGGGGAGGCCGGGGAGCTGTTTTTT. The chain is built from TRBV15 and TRBJ2-2; a possible D gene is TRBD1 (7 bases). Per germline, CDR1 LNHNV and CDR2 YYDKDF (reference sequence). Trimming took 4 bases from V and 6 from J, leaving 15 bases between them. The CDR3 length is 15 residues.

This chain uses TRBV7-2 with TRBJ2-3; no clear D. This CDR3 is built from 13 residues. With 4 bases removed from V and 4 bases from J, the gap between germline ends came to 9 bases. Germline loops: CDR1 SGHTA, CDR2 FQGNSA. CDR3 amino acids: CASSSRLADTQYF. DNA for the CDR3: TGTGCCAGCAGCTCCAGACTCGCAGATACGCAGTATTTT.

This clone was picked up a small number of times. This chain links TRBV7-9 with TRBJ2-5; D may be TRBD2 (5 bases). The germline V gene has CDR1 SEHNR and CDR2 FQNEAQ (reference sequence). This CDR3 has 13 amino acids. V shed 5 bases and J shed 7 bases, with 14 bases lying between them. In DNA, the CDR3 is TGTGCCAGCAGCCAAAGTCAGGAGGCGACCCAGTACTTC. It is translated as CASSQSQEATQYF. The full variable domain, completed using reference TRBV7-9 and TRBJ2-5, is DTGVSQNPRHKITKRGQNVTFRCDPISEHNRLYWYRQTLGQGPEFLTYFQNEAQLEKSRLLSDRFSAERPKGSFSTLEIQRTEQGDSAMYLCASSQSQEATQYFGPGTRLLVL.

The chain joins TRBV25-1 to TRBJ1-4; 9 nucleotides line up with TRBD1. This CDR3 is built from 15 residues. From germline, CDR1 is MGHDK and CDR2 SYGVNS. With V trimmed by 4 bases and J by 8 bases, 8 bases remained unmatched. CDR3 loop: CASSARDRAGEKLFF. CDR3 sequence (DNA): TGTGCCAGCAGTGCAAGGGACAGGGCAGGCGAAAAACTGTTTTTT.

This chain joins TRBV15 and TRBJ1-1, with 10 positions matching TRBD1. This CDR3 spans 15 amino acids. Germline-derived CDR1 and CDR2 are LNHNV and YYDKDF (reference sequence). J gave up 7 bases and V 5 bases, and 10 bases lay outside the gene matches. CDR3 in amino acids: CATSLGDRGGGEAFF. In DNA, the CDR3 is TGTGCCACCAGCTTGGGGGACAGGGGCGGGGGTGAAGCTTTCTTT.

The rearrangement joins TRBV6-5 to TRBJ2-5, with D unclear. In germline, CDR1 is MNHEY, CDR2 SVGAGI. The CDR3 contains 11 residues. Trimming pared 5 bases from V and 2 bases from J, leaving 3 bases between. As DNA, the CDR3 is TGTGCCAGCAGTCGGCAAGAGACCCAGTACTTC. Protein product: CASSRQETQYF.

This clone showed up just once. The chain combines TRBV27 with TRBJ1-2; 8 positions agree with TRBD1. Looked up from germline, CDR1 is MNHEY and CDR2 is SMNVEV (reference sequence). The length of the CDR3 is 14 residues. With V trimmed by 5 bases and J by 3 bases, 5 bases remained unmatched. The CDR3 protein is CASSRLTGDYGYTF. CDR3 nucleotides: TGTGCCAGCAGTCGACTGACAGGGGACTATGGCTACACCTTC.

This clone is a singleton in its sample. The chain is built from TRBV12-3 or TRBV12-4 and TRBJ1-1; the match to TRBD1 covers 8 bases. Trimming cost V 8 bases and J 1 base; bases outside gene matches: 3. CDR3 length equals 13 residues. Here the CDR3 DNA reads TGTGCCAGCCTGCAGGGGGCGAACACTGAAGCTTTCTTT. It translates to CASLQGANTEAFF.

CDR3 nucleotide sequence: TGTGCCACCAGCAGAGATCGGAACACCGGGGAGCTGTTTTTT. It codes for CATSRDRNTGELFF. This sequence joins TRBV15 and TRBJ2-2; D not resolved. Germline V gene sequence: CDR1 LNHNV, CDR2 YYDKDF (reference sequence). CDR3 size: 14 residues. V dropped 0 bases and J dropped 1 base, with 3 bases sitting between them. The full variable domain, in which reference TRBV15 and TRBJ2-2 provide the parts outside the CDR3, is DAMVIQNPRYQVTQFGKPVTLSCSQTLNHNVMYWYQQKSSQAPKLLFHYYDKDFNNEADTPDNFQSRRPNTSFCFLDIRSPGLGDTAMYLCATSRDRNTGELFFGEGSRLTVL.

Here the CDR3 reads CASSTSDRAYEQYF. As DNA, the CDR3 is TGTGCCAGCAGCACGTCGGACAGGGCCTACGAGCAGTACTTC. The chain is built from TRBV11-2 and TRBJ2-7; 8 bases align to TRBD1. J gave up 2 bases and V 5 bases, and 5 bases lay outside the gene matches. The CDR3 consists of 14 residues. CDR1 SGHAT and CDR2 FQNNGV come from the germline V gene.

The rearrangement joins TRBV28 to TRBJ2-2; 10 bases are shared with TRBD1. The trim removed 5 bases at V and 8 bases at J, leaving 8 bases unmatched. CDR1 and CDR2 (germline): MDHEN, SYDVKM. This CDR3 has 15 amino acids. In nucleotides, the CDR3 is TGTGCCAGCAGTGCTCCGGGACAGGGGACGGGGGAGCTGTTTTTT. It translates to CASSAPGQGTGELFF.